The sequence of this T cell receptor (beta chain) was determined in a study of T cells expressing NK-cell markers. Study-level information: In sorted CD3+CD56+NKG2C+, CD3+CD56+NKG2C- and CD3+CD56-NKG2C+ T cells, TCR beta repertoires were obtained. Overall study findings and caveats: Among CD8+ T cells from about 6 donors, dominant NKG2C+ clonotypes accounted for roughly 1.0-7.0%. Dominance of the CD3+CD56-NKG2C+ fraction by these clonotypes also held in several donors.

As concerns this clonotype: No antigen is known for it.

The CDR3 spans 14 residues. CDR1 SGHRS and CDR2 YFSETQ come from the germline V gene. Template switching by 5'RACE with UMIs generated the TCR beta cDNA. TCRdb re-called the 5' RACE reads, yielding one record per CDR3 amino acid sequence without DNA. Its table records some 410,000 distinct CDR3 sequences. Material for sequencing was blood T cells: a sorted CD56 or NKG2C T cell subset, CD4+ or CD8+ T cells, or bulk PBMC T cells (not recorded which). This receptor was obtained from a woman aged 18 to 69 in good health. The chain recombines TRBV5-1 with TRBJ1-4; TCRdb selects TRBD1, and the lack of DNA leaves this call unchecked. CDR3 sequence: CASSDQGLNEKLFF.